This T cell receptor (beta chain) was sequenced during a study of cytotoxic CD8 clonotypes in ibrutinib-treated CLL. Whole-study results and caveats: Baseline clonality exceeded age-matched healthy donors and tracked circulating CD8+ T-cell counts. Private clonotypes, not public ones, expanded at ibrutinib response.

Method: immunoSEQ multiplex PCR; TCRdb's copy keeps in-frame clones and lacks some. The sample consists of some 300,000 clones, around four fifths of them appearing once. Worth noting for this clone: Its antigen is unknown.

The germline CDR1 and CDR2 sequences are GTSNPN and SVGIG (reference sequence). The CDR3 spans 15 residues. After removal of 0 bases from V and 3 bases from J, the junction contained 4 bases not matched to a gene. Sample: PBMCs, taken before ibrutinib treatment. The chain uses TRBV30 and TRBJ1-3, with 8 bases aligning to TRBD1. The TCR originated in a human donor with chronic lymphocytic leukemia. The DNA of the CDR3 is TGTGCCTGGAGTGTCGGGACAGGAGGTGGAAACACCATATATTTT. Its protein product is CAWSVGTGGGNTIYF.